This record covers a single TCR beta chain. Its target is not known. Sequencing was performed with immunoSEQ multiplex PCR; in TCRdb, only in-frame clones are kept and a portion is missing. The sample consists of 80,000 or so clones, 80% to 85% of them appearing once. With 0 bases removed from V and 0 bases from J, the gap between germline ends came to 15 bases. CDR1 is SGHKS and CDR2 is YYEKEE in the germline V gene (reference sequence). CDR3 size: 17 residues. The entry originates in a study of T cell responses to AZD1222 COVID-19 vaccine. Study results and limitations: Spike-specific TCR repertoires showed rising breadth and depth after two AZD1222 doses. The sample set comprised mostly white British donors with more females, and clonal diversity was possibly underestimated. Only six or seven AZD1222 recipients tested seropositive at baseline. Repertoire samples came only from after the peak T cell response.

This receptor was taken from an adult in good health. The sample in question was peripheral blood, obtained on day 0 of AZD1222 vaccination. The chain couples TRBV5-5 to TRBJ2-5; possible D gene TRBD1, 6 bases. The CDR3, as DNA: TGTGCCAGCAGCTTGGGGGCCGGACAGATGTACCAAGAGACCCAGTACTTC. Its translation is CASSLGAGQMYQETQYF. The complete variable domain, with remaining parts taken from reference TRBV5-5 and TRBJ2-5, reads DAGVTQSPTHLIKTRGQQVTLRCSPISGHKSVSWYQQVLGQGPQFIFQYYEKEERGRGNFPDRFSARQFPNYSSELNVNALLLGDSALYLCASSLGAGQMYQETQYFGPGTRLLVL.